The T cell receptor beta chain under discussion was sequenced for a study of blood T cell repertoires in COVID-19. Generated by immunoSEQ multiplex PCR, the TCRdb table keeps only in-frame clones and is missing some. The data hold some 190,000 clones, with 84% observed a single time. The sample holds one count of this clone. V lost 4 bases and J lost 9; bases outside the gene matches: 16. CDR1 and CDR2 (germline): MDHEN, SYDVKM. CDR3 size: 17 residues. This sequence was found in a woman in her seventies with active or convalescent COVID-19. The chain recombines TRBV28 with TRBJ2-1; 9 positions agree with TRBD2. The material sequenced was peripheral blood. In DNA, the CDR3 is TGTGCCAGCAGTTCCCGCCTGATGGCGGGAGGGCCATCTGAGCAGTTCTTC. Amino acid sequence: CASSSRLMAGGPSEQFF. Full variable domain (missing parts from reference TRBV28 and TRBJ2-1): DVKVTQSSRYLVKRTGEKVFLECVQDMDHENMFWYRQDPGLGLRLIYFSYDVKMKEKGDIPEGYSVSREKKERFSLILESASTNQTSMYLCASSSRLMAGGPSEQFFGPGTRLTVL.